This entry concerns a single T cell receptor beta chain. Its antigen is unknown. The CDR3 is 13 residues long. CDR1 is WSHSY and CDR2 is SAAADI in the germline V gene. Losses at the gene ends were 10 bases for V and 4 bases for J; bases not matched to a gene: 9. There were TCR beta CDR3 regions amplified from RNA transcripts. First-round RT-PCR with HTBI primers amplified the TCR CDR3 region. TCRdb fed the multiplex PCR reads into MiXCR, producing one record per CDR3 protein. The repertoire includes roughly 700,000 distinct CDR3 sequences, around 15% of them detected once, and around 15% sits in the top ten. The sample originates from a study of T cells in Graves' hyperthyroidism and ophthalmopathy. Study-wide context: Prior to any treatment, at the point of initial diagnosis, peripheral blood was collected.

Study results and caveats: By a 13 V-J model, ophthalmopathy was set apart from stable hyperthyroidism.

Patients were aged 18 to 65, had disease duration under 2 months, and had newly diagnosed hyperthyroidism. The PBMCs had their origin in 8.5 to 10 ml of fresh peripheral blood. The receptor was derived from a man aged 45-60 years with Graves' hyperthyroidism. V gene TRBV10-2 combines with J gene TRBJ2-7, with 8 bases aligning to TRBD2. Sequenced: blood. CDR3: CATERENQYEQYF. CDR3 bases: TGCGCCACTGAGCGGGAGAATCAGTACGAGCAGTACTTC.